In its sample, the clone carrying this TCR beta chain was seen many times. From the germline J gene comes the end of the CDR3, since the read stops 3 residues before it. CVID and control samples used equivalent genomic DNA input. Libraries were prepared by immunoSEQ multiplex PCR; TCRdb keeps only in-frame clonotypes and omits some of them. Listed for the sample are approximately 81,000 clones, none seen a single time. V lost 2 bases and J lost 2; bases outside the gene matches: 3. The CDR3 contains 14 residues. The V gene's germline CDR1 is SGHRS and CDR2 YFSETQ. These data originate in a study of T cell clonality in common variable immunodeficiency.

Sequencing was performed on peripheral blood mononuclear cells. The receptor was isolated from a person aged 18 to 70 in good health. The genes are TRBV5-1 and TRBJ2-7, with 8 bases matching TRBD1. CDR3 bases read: TGCGCCAGCAGCTTAGGACAGGGCCCCTACGAG. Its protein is CASSLGQGPYE. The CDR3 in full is CASSLGQGPYEQYF.